Below, 7 T cell receptor beta chains from the same sample are listed, as sequenced in a study of OX40 agonist ivuxolimab in advanced cancers. Libraries were prepared by immunoSEQ multiplex PCR; TCRdb keeps only in-frame clonotypes and omits some of them. Here the sample spans tens of thousands of clones, 70% to 90% being singletons. Sequencing was performed on CD4+ or CD8+ T cells sorted from blood, taken in a trial of the OX40 agonist ivuxolimab. The receptors originated from an adult with an advanced solid tumor such as melanoma, head and neck, liver or kidney cancer.

The table lists this clone with a count of one. V is TRBV19 and J is TRBJ2-3; TRBD2 agrees at 9 bases. Trimming removed 6 bases from V and 5 bases from J; junction bases left unmatched: 3. The CDR3 contains 13 residues. CDR1 is LNHDA and CDR2 is SQIVND in the germline V gene (reference sequence). CDR3 in amino acids: CASRLAGIDTQYF. The CDR3 DNA reads as TGTGCCAGTAGGCTAGCGGGAATAGATACGCAGTATTTT.

The genes are TRBV7-2 and TRBJ2-5, with no clear D. The V gene lost 4 bases and the J gene lost 1 base, with 10 bases spanning the gap. Germline assignment: CDR1 SGHTA and CDR2 FQGNSA. This CDR3 spans 14 amino acids. The CDR3 DNA reads as TGTGCCAGCAGCTCCTACCGTCGCCAAGAGACCCAGTACTTC. Translation gives CASSSYRRQETQYF.

V is TRBV11-2 and J is TRBJ1-4, with D possibly matching TRBD1 (6 bases). Germline values: CDR1 SGHAT, CDR2 FQNNGV. Trimming left V 1 base short and J 8 bases short, with 14 bases between. This CDR3 spans 15 amino acids. CDR3 sequence (DNA): TGTGCCAGCAGCTTAGGACCGGGGAGGGGGGAAAAACTGTTTTTT. This codes for CASSLGPGRGEKLFF. Full variable domain (remainder filled in from reference TRBV11-2 and TRBJ1-4): EAGVAQSPRYKIIEKRQSVAFWCNPISGHATLYWYQQILGQGPKLLIQFQNNGVVDDSQLPKDRFSAERLKGVDSTLKIQPAKLEDSAVYLCASSLGPGRGEKLFFGSGTQLSVL.

The chain couples TRBV5-4 to TRBJ2-7; weak D call: TRBD2 (6 bases). V lost 1 base to trimming and J lost 5 bases, with 10 bases between them. This CDR3 region has 13 residues. Looked up from germline, CDR1 is SGHNT and CDR2 is YYREEE (reference sequence). In nucleotides, the CDR3 is TGTGCCAGCAGCTTGAGAGGAGGGGACGAGCAGTACTTC. It specifies CASSLRGGDEQYF.

A note on this clone: The same CDR3 also results from other DNA sequences found in this sample. V and J are TRBV20-1 and TRBJ2-7; D gene ambiguous. CDR3 length equals 11 residues. The V gene lost 3 bases and the J gene lost 7 bases, with 10 bases spanning the gap. The V gene's germline CDR1 is DFQATT and CDR2 SNEGSKA (reference sequence). The CDR3 sequence: CSARGPGEQYF. The CDR3 nucleotides are TGCAGTGCTAGGGGCCCTGGGGAGCAGTACTTC.

The chain couples TRBV29-1 to TRBJ1-4; D not resolved. The V end lost 7 bases, the J end lost 7 bases, and 16 bases lay between the germline ends. Per germline, CDR1 SQVTM and CDR2 ANQGSEA. CDR3 length: 13 residues. DNA for the CDR3: TGCAGCGGGACTGACGTTTCCTCTGAAAAACTGTTTTTT. Translated, it gives CSGTDVSSEKLFF.

The chain has TRBV6-6 and TRBJ1-3; D is undetermined. The CDR3 has 15 amino acids. V lost 0 bases and J 9 bases, leaving 15 bases between the germline ends. Germline V gene data show CDR1 as MNHNY and CDR2 as SVGAGI (reference sequence). The CDR3 protein is CASSYSGLQTGTIYF. The CDR3 region has the DNA TGTGCCAGCAGTTACTCTGGGCTGCAGACGGGCACCATATATTTT.